The 14 T cell receptor beta chains presented below share a single source sample, sequenced in a study of cytomegalovirus exposure and HLA in healthy donors. PCR amplification relied on 60 Vbeta primers (plus 13 Jbeta primers). Method: immunoSEQ multiplex PCR; TCRdb's copy keeps in-frame clones and lacks some. The table shows tens of thousands of clones, with 63% occurring only once. The source material was PBMCs. All receptors come from a woman aged 30 to 39 in good health and CMV-seronegative.

This clone occurred a few times. V is TRBV6-6 and J is TRBJ1-1; 11 nucleotides align to TRBD1. The junction had 6 bases not matched to a gene; V was cut back by 5 bases and J by 1 base. The CDR3 is 16 amino acids. Germline assignment: CDR1 MNHNY and CDR2 SVGAGI (reference sequence). The CDR3 coding sequence is TGTGCCAGCAGTCCGAAGGACAGGGGGCGGAACACTGAAGCTTTCTTT. The encoded protein is CASSPKDRGRNTEAFF.

This chain connects TRBV15 to TRBJ2-3, with a possible D match to TRBD1 (5 bases). The germline V and J ends were trimmed by 1 base and 0 bases, with 14 bases remaining between them. The CDR3 is made up of 17 amino acids. The germline V gene encodes CDR1 LNHNV and CDR2 YYDKDF (reference sequence). The CDR3 protein is CATSRGLTGFSTDTQYF. The CDR3 DNA follows: TGTGCCACCAGCAGAGGTTTAACAGGTTTTAGCACAGATACGCAGTATTTT.

V gene TRBV4-1 combines with J gene TRBJ1-1; 7 bases are shared with TRBD1. J lost 7 bases, V lost 2 bases, and 7 bases had no gene match. The CDR3 has 14 amino acids. From germline, CDR1 is MGHRA and CDR2 YSYEKL. The CDR3 DNA reads as TGCGCCAGCAGCCAACCGACAGGGTACGGTGAAGCTTTCTTT. Residues: CASSQPTGYGEAFF.

CDR3 coding DNA: TGTGCCAGTAGGAGCCCCGCGGGTTTGGGCTATGGCTACACCTTC. The encoded protein is CASRSPAGLGYGYTF. The chain uses TRBV19 and TRBJ1-2, with D hard to call. V dropped 6 bases and J dropped 4 bases, with 18 bases sitting between them. The CDR3 consists of 15 residues. Per germline, CDR1 LNHDA and CDR2 SQIVND (reference sequence).

The CDR3, as DNA: TGCGCCAGCACCGCGACAGGGCTGAACACTGAAGCTTTCTTT. Protein sequence: CASTATGLNTEAFF. V gene TRBV10-2 combines with J gene TRBJ1-1; the match to TRBD1 covers 7 bases. The V gene end was trimmed by 7 bases and the J gene end by 0 bases; junction bases not matched to a gene: 5. The germline V gene encodes CDR1 WSHSY and CDR2 SAAADI. This CDR3 has 14 amino acids.

The chain employs TRBV28 and TRBJ1-5; D possibly corresponds to TRBD1 (5 bases). Looked up from germline, CDR1 is MDHEN and CDR2 is SYDVKM. This CDR3 is built from 17 residues. Trimming cost V 5 bases and J 4 bases, with 21 bases left between them. The CDR3 DNA is TGTGCCAGCAGTGCGTACCCCGCAGGGTCTGTTAATCAGCCCCAGCATTTT. It codes for CASSAYPAGSVNQPQHF.

The chain has TRBV28 and TRBJ2-7; TRBD2 might be the D (5 bases). Germline V gives CDR1 MDHEN, CDR2 SYDVKM. The CDR3 sequence is 12 residues long. With 5 bases removed from V and 5 bases from J, the gap between germline ends came to 10 bases. The CDR3 protein is CASSGPGNEQYF. The CDR3 DNA reads as TGTGCCAGCAGTGGTCCCGGGAACGAGCAGTACTTC.

In this sample, this clone turned up a few times. This chain uses TRBV4-1 with TRBJ2-7, with TRBD1 identical over 7 bases. V was pared by 0 bases and J by 3 bases, with 8 bases of the junction left unmatched. Germline V gene data show CDR1 as MGHRA and CDR2 as YSYEKL. The CDR3 covers 16 residues. The chain's CDR3 is CASSQESLTGYYEQYF. CDR3 coding DNA: TGCGCCAGCAGCCAAGAATCCCTGACAGGGTACTACGAGCAGTACTTC.

There are a few counts of this clone. The genes are TRBV4-1 and TRBJ1-2; D possibly corresponds to TRBD1 (6 bases). Between the trimmed V and J ends, which lost 0 bases and 4 bases, there was a span of 9 bases. The CDR3 has 14 amino acids. Germline CDR1 reads MGHRA; CDR2 reads YSYEKL. The CDR3 sequence is CASSQEQGFYGYTF. The CDR3 DNA follows: TGCGCCAGCAGCCAAGAACAGGGATTCTATGGCTACACCTTC.

The chain couples TRBV5-8 to TRBJ2-5, with TRBD1 identical over 10 bases. This CDR3 spans 17 amino acids. Per the germline V gene, CDR1 is SGHTS and CDR2 is YDEGEE. The V segment lost 3 bases and the J segment 5 bases; nucleotides outside the gene matches: 13. The CDR3 sequence is CASSSKTPGTGAETQYF. In nucleotides, the CDR3 is TGTGCCAGCAGCTCTAAAACCCCCGGGACAGGGGCCGAGACCCAGTACTTC. The variable domain in full, with the rest retrieved from reference TRBV5-8 and TRBJ2-5, is EAGVTQSPTHLIKTRGQQATLRCSPISGHTSVYWYQQALGLGLQFLLWYDEGEERNRGNFPPRFSGRQFPNYSSELNVNALELEDSALYLCASSSKTPGTGAETQYFGPGTRLLVL.

J is TRBJ2-1 and V is TRBV7-6; weak D call: TRBD2 (5 bases). Germline CDR1 is SGHVS and CDR2 is FNYEAQ. This CDR3 is built from 15 residues. Trimming took off 3 bases at V and 2 bases at J, with 11 bases between the two ends. CDR3 residues: CASSLYGETYNEQFF. Here the CDR3 DNA reads TGTGCCAGCAGCTTGTACGGGGAAACCTACAATGAGCAGTTCTTC.

The J gene is TRBJ2-7, the V gene TRBV18; 12 positions agree with TRBD2. Trimming at V came to 2 bases and at J to 5 bases, leaving 7 bases not matched to a gene. Germline values: CDR1 KGHSH, CDR2 LQKENI. The CDR3 length is 16 residues. The CDR3 protein is CASSPFRLAGVDEQYF. CDR3 sequence (DNA): TGTGCCAGCTCACCATTCAGACTAGCGGGAGTGGACGAGCAGTACTTC.

This chain joins TRBV27 and TRBJ2-5, with 8 bases that match TRBD1. V shed 5 bases, J shed 5 bases, and the junction held 13 bases outside the gene matches. Germline-derived CDR1 and CDR2 are MNHEY and SMNVEV (reference sequence). The CDR3 is made up of 16 amino acids. The CDR3 DNA reads TGTGCCAGCAGTCTATACCCCCCAGGGGGCGGCGAGACCCAGTACTTC. Amino acids: CASSLYPPGGGETQYF.

The chain couples TRBV5-6 to TRBJ2-2, with 8 bases matching TRBD2. Germline values: CDR1 SGHDT, CDR2 YYEEEE. Germline trimming cut 0 bases from V and 9 bases from J; bases unmatched to any gene: 7. This CDR3 is 15 amino acids long. CDR3 protein: CASSLGGGNYRELFF. The CDR3 nucleotides read TGTGCCAGCAGCTTGGGCGGGGGGAACTACAGGGAGCTGTTTTTT.